The 22 T cell receptor beta chains presented below share a single source sample, sequenced in a study of T cells after yellow fever vaccination (dated by TCRdb to 2018 to 2020). This specimen's treatment or condition label, interpreted: live attenuated yellow fever vaccine strain. Libraries were made using 5' RACE. Sequencing was carried out with an Illumina NovaSeq 6000. The public sequencing data were trimmed at Q25 with fastp and processed into clonotypes with MiXCR by TCRdb, which kept only in-frame beta chains. Records with the same CDR3 protein are collapsed into one entry carrying the most frequent genes and DNA. The sample profile shows 250,000 to 350,000 distinct CDR3 sequences; 4% to 5.5% of them were found once. The ten largest make up just under 20% of the sample. Sequenced here: PBMCs, sampled 15 days after the yellow fever booster vaccination. The receptors were gathered from a man aged 18 to 29 who received the YFV17D yellow fever vaccine.

This clonotype has ten or more counts. The J gene is TRBJ1-2, the V gene TRBV10-3, with 10 bases fitting TRBD1. The CDR3 has 16 residues. The J segment lost 2 bases and the V segment lost 5 bases, leaving 8 bases of the junction unmatched. The germline V gene has CDR1 ENHRY and CDR2 SYGVKD. The CDR3 region has the DNA TGTGCCATCAGTATCACACCGGGACAGGGGAACTATGGCTACACCTTC. Translation gives CAISITPGQGNYGYTF.

This clonotype has only a few counts. The chain has TRBV3-1 and TRBJ2-2, with 7 bases aligning to TRBD2. Losses at the gene ends were 3 bases for V and 6 bases for J; bases not matched to a gene: 10. Germline V gene lookup returns CDR1 LGHDT and CDR2 YNNKEL (reference sequence). The CDR3 runs 16 residues. The CDR3 region is CASSQGLGGTAGELFF. In DNA form, the CDR3 reads TGTGCCAGCAGCCAGGGGCTCGGGGGGACCGCCGGGGAGCTGTTTTTT.

This clonotype was seen a few times. The chain joins TRBV7-2 to TRBJ2-5; 9 positions agree with TRBD2. The CDR3 consists of 16 residues. The V gene end was trimmed by 1 base and the J gene end by 2 bases; junction bases not matched to a gene: 5. Germline CDR1 is SGHTA and CDR2 is FQGNSA. The CDR3 reads CASSLVAGGIQETQYF. In nucleotides, the CDR3 is TGTGCCAGCAGCTTAGTCGCGGGGGGGATACAAGAGACCCAGTACTTC.

This clonotype was found a few times. J is TRBJ1-1 and V is TRBV4-1, with D possibly TRBD1 on 6 matching bases. With 3 bases removed from V and 3 bases from J, the gap between germline ends came to 20 bases. This CDR3 has 17 amino acids. Per germline, CDR1 MGHRA and CDR2 YSYEKL. CDR3 protein: CASSQKKTGLWDTEAFF. The CDR3 region has the DNA TGCGCCAGCAGCCAGAAAAAGACAGGACTTTGGGACACTGAAGCTTTCTTT.

This clonotype was observed a handful of times. The V call is TRBV20-1, the J call TRBJ2-1; TRBD2 agrees at 13 bases. The junction had 9 bases not matched to a gene; V was cut back by 6 bases and J by 4 bases. Germline V gives CDR1 DFQATT, CDR2 SNEGSKA (reference sequence). The CDR3 is 16 residues long. The CDR3 is CSAFSLAGGLYNEQFF. The CDR3 coding sequence is TGCAGTGCGTTCTCACTAGCGGGGGGGCTTTACAATGAGCAGTTCTTC.

This clonotype was counted many times. This chain uses TRBV24-1 with TRBJ2-4; D unclear. V gave up 4 bases and J gave up 8 bases, with 8 bases separating them. The CDR3 covers 12 residues. Germline assignment: CDR1 KGHDR and CDR2 SFDVKD. The DNA for the CDR3 is TGTGCCACCAGTGACGATAGGGACATTCAGTACTTC. As protein: CATSDDRDIQYF.

This clonotype was seen at least ten times. The chain combines TRBV7-2 with TRBJ2-3, with 9 bases fitting TRBD2. Germline V CDR1 and CDR2: SGHTA, FQGNSA. Trimming cost V 5 bases and J 5 bases; bases outside gene matches: 11. CDR3 length: 16 amino acids. The CDR3: CASSPGWRGGGDTQYF. The CDR3 region has the DNA TGTGCCAGCAGCCCAGGGTGGCGGGGGGGAGGAGATACGCAGTATTTT.

J is TRBJ2-2 and V is TRBV5-4; D is unresolved. From germline, CDR1 is SGHNT and CDR2 YYREEE (reference sequence). This CDR3 is 14 amino acids long. Between the trimmed V and J ends, which lost 0 bases and 6 bases, there was a span of 9 bases. CDR3 residues: CASSLGYPPGELFF. The CDR3 nucleotides are TGTGCCAGCAGCTTGGGATACCCCCCCGGGGAGCTGTTTTTT.

The chain carries TRBV11-2 and TRBJ1-1, with D unresolved. Trimming cost V 5 bases and J 2 bases, with 18 bases left between them. The CDR3 runs to 16 residues. Germline V gene sequence: CDR1 SGHAT, CDR2 FQNNGV. CDR3 DNA: TGTGCCAGCAGCATACGGACCTTTGGGATAAACACTGAAGCTTTCTTT. Its protein is CASSIRTFGINTEAFF.

This clonotype was recorded a few times. The chain has TRBV3-1 and TRBJ1-1, with D possibly TRBD1 on 5 matching bases. V was cut by 3 bases and J by 2 bases, with 10 bases left in between. Germline values: CDR1 LGHDT, CDR2 YNNKEL (reference sequence). The CDR3 loop spans 14 amino acids. The CDR3 sequence: CASSQADRNTEAFF. CDR3 bases: TGTGCCAGCAGCCAGGCCGACAGAAACACTGAAGCTTTCTTT.

This clonotype was counted many times. The chain has TRBV5-1 and TRBJ2-1; tentative D call: TRBD1 (6 bases). Trimming shortened V by 4 bases and J by 9 bases, and 17 bases separated the two germline ends. This CDR3 region has 14 residues. Germline loops: CDR1 SGHRS, CDR2 YFSETQ. This chain's CDR3 is CASSPGSPGVEQFF. CDR3 nucleotides: TGCGCCAGCAGCCCGGGATCCCCAGGGGTTGAGCAGTTCTTC.

This clonotype was detected ten times or more. V and J are TRBV10-3 and TRBJ2-4; 7 bases are shared with TRBD1. The CDR3 consists of 13 residues. Germline CDR1 ENHRY, CDR2 SYGVKD. The V gene end was trimmed by 10 bases and the J gene end by 2 bases; junction bases not matched to a gene: 5. CDR3 sequence reads: CASQTGTKNIQYF. The CDR3 bases are TGTGCCAGCCAGACAGGGACCAAAAACATTCAGTACTTC.

The chain employs TRBV13 and TRBJ2-3; the D gene is possibly TRBD2 (5 bases). The ends were cut back, 5 bases at V and 1 base at J, with 16 bases in the middle. The CDR3 sequence is 16 residues long. CDR1 PRHDT and CDR2 FYEKMQ come from the germline V gene (reference sequence). The CDR3 protein is CASSPGLDHRTDTQYF. The CDR3 DNA reads TGTGCCAGCAGCCCCGGACTGGACCATCGCACAGATACGCAGTATTTT.

This clonotype was seen more than once but under ten times. V usage is TRBV4-3 and J usage is TRBJ1-1; D gene unclear. The CDR3 length is 17 residues. V lost 1 base, J lost 0 bases, and 15 bases lay in between. Germline V lookup: CDR1 LGHNA, CDR2 YSLEER. The CDR3 here is CASSQVNRAAMNTEAFF. Written as DNA, the CDR3 is TGCGCCAGCAGCCAAGTTAACAGAGCAGCGATGAACACTGAAGCTTTCTTT.

This clonotype appeared a few times. The V and J genes are TRBV28 and TRBJ2-7; tentative D call: TRBD2 (7 bases). This CDR3 region has 14 residues. V lost 6 bases to trimming and J lost 3 bases, with 15 bases between them. In germline, CDR1 is MDHEN, CDR2 SYDVKM. The CDR3 nucleotides are TGTGCCAGCAGCCAACGGGGGGCTCGCTACGAGCAGTACGTC. This translates into CASSQRGARYEQYV.

The chain has TRBV18 and TRBJ2-5; D is undetermined. This CDR3 has 14 amino acids. Germline values: CDR1 KGHSH, CDR2 LQKENI. Trimming removed 2 bases from V and 4 bases from J, with 11 bases in between. The CDR3: CASSPSPRLETQYF. In DNA form, the CDR3 reads TGTGCCAGCTCACCATCCCCGCGCCTAGAGACCCAGTACTTC. The full variable domain, rest sourced from reference TRBV18 and TRBJ2-5, is NAGVMQNPRHLVRRRGQEARLRCSPMKGHSHVYWYRQLPEEGLKFMVYLQKENIIDESGMPKERFSAEFPKEGPSILRIQQVVRGDSAAYFCASSPSPRLETQYFGPGTRLLVL.

This clonotype was observed many times. V usage is TRBV5-4 and J usage is TRBJ2-7; TRBD2 might be the D (6 bases). Trimming pared 5 bases from V and 2 bases from J, leaving 17 bases between. Germline V gene sequence: CDR1 SGHNT, CDR2 YYREEE (reference sequence). There are 15 residues in the CDR3. The CDR3 sequence is CASSDGGWRPYEQYF. Written as DNA, the CDR3 is TGTGCCAGCAGTGACGGGGGTTGGAGGCCCTACGAGCAGTACTTC.

This clonotype was detected many times. The chain carries TRBV29-1 and TRBJ2-1; TRBD2 matches at 10 bases. V trimming: 4 bases; J trimming: 5 bases; junction bases outside the gene matches: 11. The CDR3 consists of 16 residues. The V gene's germline CDR1 is SQVTM and CDR2 ANQGSEA. The CDR3 protein is CSVALAGEVPHNEQFF. The CDR3 bases are TGCAGCGTTGCCCTAGCGGGGGAAGTCCCCCACAATGAGCAGTTCTTC.

Only a few counts were recorded for this clonotype. The gene calls are TRBV18 and TRBJ2-1; either TRBD1 or TRBD2 may supply D (5 bases each). Looked up from germline, CDR1 is KGHSH and CDR2 is LQKENI. Trimming cost V 2 bases and J 5 bases, with 22 bases left between them. The CDR3 is 18 residues long. The CDR3 protein is CASSPTGTSTSFHNEQFF. The CDR3 region has the DNA TGTGCCAGCTCACCAACCGGGACCTCCACCTCCTTCCACAATGAGCAGTTCTTC.

This clonotype was counted ten times or more. The V and J genes are TRBV6-5 and TRBJ2-1; 8 bases line up with TRBD2. The germline V gene has CDR1 MNHEY and CDR2 SVGAGI. Germline trimming cut 5 bases from V and 7 bases from J; bases unmatched to any gene: 10. This CDR3 spans 15 amino acids. The CDR3 loop reads CASSQGTSRGNEQFF. Here the CDR3 DNA reads TGTGCCAGCAGTCAAGGGACTAGTCGAGGGAATGAGCAGTTCTTC.

Many counts were recorded for this clonotype. V usage is TRBV5-1 and J usage is TRBJ2-2; TRBD1 agrees at 9 bases. The CDR3 covers 16 residues. Unmatched junction bases numbered 5, after V lost 2 bases and J lost 3 bases. Germline V gene lookup returns CDR1 SGHRS and CDR2 YFSETQ. The CDR3 region is CASSFTGGADTGELFF. CDR3 DNA sequence: TGCGCCAGCAGCTTTACAGGGGGCGCGGACACCGGGGAGCTGTTTTTT.

This clonotype was detected many times. The chain carries TRBV20-1 and TRBJ1-5; D not certain. The germline V gene has CDR1 DFQATT and CDR2 SNEGSKA (reference sequence). The V gene lost 5 bases and the J gene lost 3 bases, with 14 bases spanning the gap. This CDR3 contains 14 residues. The CDR3 spells CSAWMVGANQPQHF. The CDR3 DNA is TGCAGTGCTTGGATGGTGGGCGCCAATCAGCCCCAGCATTTT.